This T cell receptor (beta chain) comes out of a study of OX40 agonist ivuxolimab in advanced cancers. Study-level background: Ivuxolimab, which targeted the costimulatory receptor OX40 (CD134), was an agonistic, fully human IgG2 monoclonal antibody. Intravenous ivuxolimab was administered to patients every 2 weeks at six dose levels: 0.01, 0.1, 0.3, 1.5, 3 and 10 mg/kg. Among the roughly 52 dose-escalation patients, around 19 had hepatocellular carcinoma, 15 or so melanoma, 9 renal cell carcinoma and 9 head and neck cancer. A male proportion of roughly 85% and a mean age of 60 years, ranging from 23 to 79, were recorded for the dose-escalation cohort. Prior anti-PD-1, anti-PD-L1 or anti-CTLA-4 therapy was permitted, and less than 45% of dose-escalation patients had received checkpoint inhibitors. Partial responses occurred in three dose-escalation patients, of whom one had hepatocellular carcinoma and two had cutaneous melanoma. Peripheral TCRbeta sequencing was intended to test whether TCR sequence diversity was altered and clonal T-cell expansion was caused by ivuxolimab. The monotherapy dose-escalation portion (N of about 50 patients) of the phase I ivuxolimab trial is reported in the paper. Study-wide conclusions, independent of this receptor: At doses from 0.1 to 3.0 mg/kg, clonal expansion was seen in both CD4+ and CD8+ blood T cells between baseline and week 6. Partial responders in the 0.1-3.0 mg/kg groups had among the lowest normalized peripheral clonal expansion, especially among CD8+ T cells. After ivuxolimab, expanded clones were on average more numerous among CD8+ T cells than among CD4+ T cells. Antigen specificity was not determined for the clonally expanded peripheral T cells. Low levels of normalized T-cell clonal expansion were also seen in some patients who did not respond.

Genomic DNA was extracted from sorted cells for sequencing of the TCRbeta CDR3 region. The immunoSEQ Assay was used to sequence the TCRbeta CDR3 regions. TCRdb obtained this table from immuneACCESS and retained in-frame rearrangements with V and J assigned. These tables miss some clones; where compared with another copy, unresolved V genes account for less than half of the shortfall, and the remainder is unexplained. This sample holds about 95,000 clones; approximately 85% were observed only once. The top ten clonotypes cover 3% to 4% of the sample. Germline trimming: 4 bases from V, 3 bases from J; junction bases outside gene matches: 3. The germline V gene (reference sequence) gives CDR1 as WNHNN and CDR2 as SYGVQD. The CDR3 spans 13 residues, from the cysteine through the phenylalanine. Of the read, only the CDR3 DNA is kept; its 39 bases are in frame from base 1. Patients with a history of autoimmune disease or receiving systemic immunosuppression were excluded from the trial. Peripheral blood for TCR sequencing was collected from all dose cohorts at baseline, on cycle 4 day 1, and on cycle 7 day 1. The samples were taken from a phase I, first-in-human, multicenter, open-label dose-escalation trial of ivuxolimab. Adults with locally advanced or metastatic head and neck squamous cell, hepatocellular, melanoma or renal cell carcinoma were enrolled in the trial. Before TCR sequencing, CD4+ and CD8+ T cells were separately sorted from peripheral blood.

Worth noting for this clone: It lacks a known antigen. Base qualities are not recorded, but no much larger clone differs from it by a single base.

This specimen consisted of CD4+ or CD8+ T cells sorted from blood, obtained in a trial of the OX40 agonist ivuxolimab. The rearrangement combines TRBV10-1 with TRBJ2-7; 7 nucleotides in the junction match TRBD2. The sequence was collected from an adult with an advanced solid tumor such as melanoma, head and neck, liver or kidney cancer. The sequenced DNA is TGCGCCAGCAGTGTTGGCGGGGGCTACGAGCAGTACTTC. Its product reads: CASSVGGGYEQYF.